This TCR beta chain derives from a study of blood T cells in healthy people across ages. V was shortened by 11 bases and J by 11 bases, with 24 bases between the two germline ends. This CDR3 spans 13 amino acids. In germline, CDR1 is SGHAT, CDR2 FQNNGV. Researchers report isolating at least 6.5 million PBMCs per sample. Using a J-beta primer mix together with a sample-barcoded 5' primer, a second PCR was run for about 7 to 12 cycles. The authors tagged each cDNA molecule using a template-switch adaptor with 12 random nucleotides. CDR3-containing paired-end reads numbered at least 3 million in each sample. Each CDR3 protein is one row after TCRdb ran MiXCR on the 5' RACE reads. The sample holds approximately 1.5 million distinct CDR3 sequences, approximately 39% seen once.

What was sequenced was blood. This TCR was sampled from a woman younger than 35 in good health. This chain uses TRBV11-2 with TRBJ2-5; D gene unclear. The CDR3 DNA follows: TGTGCCGCAAGCTTAGGTCTAGGGAATGAGCAGTACTTC. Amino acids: CAASLGLGNEQYF.